This record looks at one TCR beta chain sequence and its context. Its antigen remains unknown. Germline assignment: CDR1 MDHEN and CDR2 SYDVKM. The CDR3 is 12 amino acids. Trimming removed 7 bases from V and 8 bases from J, with 12 bases in between. This record belongs to a study of T cells after yellow fever vaccination. Study-wide findings and caveats: Contaminants from the bulk population, in the form of abundant clonotypes, could be found in FACS-sorted repertoires. Post-booster samples contained most primary-vaccination clones (around 95% CD4, approximately 88% CD8).

The 5'RACE template-switching step produced TCR cDNA and added a universal primer site and UMIs. TCRdb ran MiXCR on the 5' RACE reads and lists one entry per CDR3 protein. The top ten clones hold more than 15% of a sample with around 310,000 distinct CDR3 sequences, roughly 9.4% of them seen once. The clonotype originates from a man between 18 and 35 years old who received the YFV17D yellow fever vaccine. The rearrangement links TRBV28 to TRBJ2-1; D call uncertain. The starting material was PBMCs, obtained on the day of the first yellow fever vaccination. The CDR3 loop is CASNTKGHEQFF. Written as DNA, the CDR3 is TGTGCCAGCAATACAAAGGGCCATGAGCAGTTCTTC.